The 2 T cell receptor beta chains in this list originate from one sample, sequenced in a study of T-cell reconstitution after alpha-beta-depleted transplantation in children (dated by TCRdb to the mid-2010s). Library creation used PCR. The instrument given in TCRdb is Illumina HiSeq 2500. To normalize quantification of the TCRbeta repertoire, the TCR libraries were built with molecular barcoding that relied on unique molecular identifiers. The public sequencing data were trimmed at Q25 with fastp and processed into clonotypes with MiXCR by TCRdb, which kept only in-frame beta chains. Rows are unified per CDR3 protein, each entry keeping the most common DNA and genes. For this sample the table gives hundreds of thousands of distinct CDR3 sequences, of which around 16% were detected only once. Around two fifths of the sample goes to the ten largest clones. According to the study, the label for this sample's treatment or condition signals: allogeneic hematopoietic cell transplantation with graft depleted of TCRalphabeta T cells and CD19 B cells.

Sample: PBMCs, mostly from graft donor cells, taken 360 days after TCRalphabeta/CD19-depleted stem cell transplant. The source of these receptors is a male patient aged 2 to 9 who had a stem cell transplant for acute lymphoblastic leukemia, so the T cells may come from the graft donor.

This chain uses TRBV30 with TRBJ1-1; 7 nucleotides match TRBD1. The germline gives CDR1 GTSNPN, CDR2 SVGIG (reference sequence). V lost 2 bases to trimming and J lost 1 base; unmatched junction nucleotides: 4. The CDR3 spans 14 residues. The CDR3 bases are TGTGCCTGGAGTACGGGACAGCCGAACACTGAAGCTTTCTTT. Translation: CAWSTGQPNTEAFF. Variable domain in full (rest from reference TRBV30 and TRBJ1-1): SQTIHQWPATLVQPVGSPLSLECTVEGTSNPNLYWYRQAAGRGLQLLFYSVGIGQISSEVPQNLSASRPQDRQFILSSKKLLLSDSGFYLCAWSTGQPNTEAFFGQGTRLTVV.

This clonotype was seen at least ten times. The genes are TRBV20-1 and TRBJ2-7; D possibly corresponds to TRBD2 (6 bases). The V end lost 3 bases, the J end lost 1 base, and 10 bases lay between the germline ends. The CDR3 spans 13 residues. Germline V gene lookup returns CDR1 DFQATT and CDR2 SNEGSKA (reference sequence). The CDR3 bases are TGCAGTGCTAGCGGGGGACTTTCCTACGAGCAGTACTTC. It translates to CSASGGLSYEQYF.